This T cell receptor (beta chain) was sequenced in a study of neoadjuvant anti-PD-1 for oral cavity cancer (dated by TCRdb to about 2021). For context, the study as a whole: Three to four biweekly doses of nivolumab at 3 mg/kg were mostly administered to patients before curative-intent surgical resection. Patients without progression received a fourth nivolumab dose around day 43 and underwent definitive surgical resection on days 50-56. Under RECIST 1.1, a patient counted as a responder if showing complete response, partial response or stable disease, and as a non-responder if showing progression. The parent correlative cohort included around twelve patients, with an approximately 34% response rate.

The CDR3 spans 13 residues, from the cysteine through the phenylalanine. The DNA shown is the 39-base CDR3, in frame from base 1. For this chain, trimming is 7 bases at the V end and 5 bases at the J end, and the number of junction bases without a gene match is 7. CDR1 and CDR2 (LNHDA, SQIVND) derive from the germline V gene (reference sequence). For deep sequencing, PBMC libraries mostly used about 490 ng of input genomic DNA, with six replicates for each sample. Following the manufacturer's instructions, the team built TCRbeta libraries using the immunoSEQ hsTCRbeta kit. The finished libraries were brought together in one pool at approximately 3.2 nM, which was then read using an Illumina NovaSeq 6000 S4 flow cell. Per the original workflow: The immunoSEQ Analyzer handled quality control and preprocessing of the raw data. The analysis was restricted to productive rearrangements, with each unique CDR3 amino acid sequence defining a clonotype. Repertoire clonality was estimated as the Gini-Simpson index, which was calculated using the R package tcR. Student's t test was used to compare Gini indices, while Pearson correlation assessed associations with tumor size change. Sourced from immuneACCESS, this table was stored by TCRdb with only in-frame sequences that have V and J called. A share of the clones is absent; for the studies checked, an unresolved V gene accounts for under half, and the remainder has no known explanation. D and trimming were read from the DNA, whereas the V and J calls and clone size are those reported in that table. The sample profile shows 7,500 to 8,000 clones; more than 65% of them were found once. The top ten constitute 2.5% to 4% of the sample.

Comment on this clone: Its antigen is unknown. Base-call qualities are not available, and no considerably larger clone is one nucleotide away.

Broad study findings and their caveats: After neoadjuvant nivolumab, significantly higher T cell clonality (Gini index) was found within PBMCs in non-responders than in responders. Higher pretreatment blood Treg/Th17 ratios correlated with higher pretreatment blood TCRbeta clonality and lower post-treatment tumor TCRbeta clonality. TCR analyses included only a few patients per response group, and the authors called for larger cohorts for validation.

The meaning of the sample's time point label: after neoadjuvant nivolumab, at surgical resection. None of the patients had received prior systemic or radiation treatment, and all were newly diagnosed with stage II-IVA oral cavity squamous cell carcinoma. The cohort was made up of patients with locally advanced, HPV-negative oral cavity squamous cell carcinoma. Peripheral blood mononuclear cells were analyzed directly, without maintenance or expansion in culture. Samples came from a longitudinal correlative study of a single-arm phase II trial of neoadjuvant nivolumab in oral cavity squamous cell carcinoma. Subject-matched pre- and post-treatment PBMCs and tumors from three responders and three non-responders were subjected to genomic DNA-based TCRbeta sequencing. Peripheral blood mononuclear cells were drawn once before nivolumab treatment and a second time after treatment, when surgery took place. Genomic DNA was isolated from PBMCs using the Maxwell RSC DNA from Cells kit.

Here the chain combines TRBV19 and TRBJ1-2, with 7 bases matching TRBD1. The clonotype was recovered from a person aged 35 to 85 with oral cavity squamous cell carcinoma. This specimen was PBMCs, taken after nivolumab (anti-PD-1) treatment. The CDR3 here reads CASKGAAWYGYTF. The DNA sequence is as follows: TGTGCCAGTAAGGGGGCAGCTTGGTATGGCTACACCTTC.